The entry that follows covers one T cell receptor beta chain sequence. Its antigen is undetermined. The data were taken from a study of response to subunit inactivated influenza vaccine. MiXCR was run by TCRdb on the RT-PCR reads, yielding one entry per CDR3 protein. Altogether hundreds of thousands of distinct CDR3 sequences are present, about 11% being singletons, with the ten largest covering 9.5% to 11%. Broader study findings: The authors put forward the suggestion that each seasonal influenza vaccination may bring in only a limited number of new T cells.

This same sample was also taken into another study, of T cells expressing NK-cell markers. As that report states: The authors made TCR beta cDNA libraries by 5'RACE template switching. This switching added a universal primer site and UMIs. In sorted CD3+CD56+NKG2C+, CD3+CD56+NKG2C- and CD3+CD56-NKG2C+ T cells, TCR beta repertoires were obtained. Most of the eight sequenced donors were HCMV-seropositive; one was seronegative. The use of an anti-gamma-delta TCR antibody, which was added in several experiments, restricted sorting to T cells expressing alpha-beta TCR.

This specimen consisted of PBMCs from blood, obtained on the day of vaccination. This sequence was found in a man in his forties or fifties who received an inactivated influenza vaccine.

Here the CDR3 reads CASSARPEANEKLFF. CDR3 nucleotides: TGTGCCAGCAGCGCAAGACCGGAGGCTAATGAAAAACTGTTTTTT. The chain uses TRBV4-2 and TRBJ1-4; D gene ambiguous. Germline CDR1 reads LGHNA; CDR2 reads YNFKEQ. V was shortened by 5 bases and J by 3 bases, with 13 bases between the two germline ends. The CDR3 extends over 15 amino acids.